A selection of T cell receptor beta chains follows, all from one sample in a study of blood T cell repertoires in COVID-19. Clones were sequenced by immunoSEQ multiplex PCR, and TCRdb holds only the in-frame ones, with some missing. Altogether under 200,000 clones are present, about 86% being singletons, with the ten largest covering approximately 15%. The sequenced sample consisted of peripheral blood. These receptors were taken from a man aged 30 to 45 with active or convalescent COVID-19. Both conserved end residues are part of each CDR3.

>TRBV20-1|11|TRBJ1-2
CSARAIDGYTF
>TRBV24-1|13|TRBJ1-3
CATSAGSDNTIYF
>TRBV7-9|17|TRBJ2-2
CASSLEDSRLNTGELFF
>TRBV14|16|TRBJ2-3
CASSQVTGQGADTQYF
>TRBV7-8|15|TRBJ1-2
CASSWGVSSERGYTF
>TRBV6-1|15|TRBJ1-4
CASSDRTGEGEKLFF
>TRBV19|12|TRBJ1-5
CASSITGQPQHF
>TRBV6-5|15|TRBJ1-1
CASRYYRGQNTEAFF
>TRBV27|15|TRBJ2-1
CASRSGGFSYNEQFF
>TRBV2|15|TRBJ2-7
CASKWESGQYYEQYF
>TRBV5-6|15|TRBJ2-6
CASSLDSSRANVLTF
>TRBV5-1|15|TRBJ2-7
CASSSRTSVSYEQYF
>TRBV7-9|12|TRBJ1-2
CASSPTEDGYTF
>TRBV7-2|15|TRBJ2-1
CASSKLAGSHNEQFF
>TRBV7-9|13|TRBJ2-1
CASSLSGSNEQFF
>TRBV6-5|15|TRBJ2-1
CASSSRQGEGNEQFF
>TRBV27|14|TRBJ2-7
CASSPGTGGKEQYF
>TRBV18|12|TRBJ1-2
CASSPPSGGFTF
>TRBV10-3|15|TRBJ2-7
CAISDLGGSSYEQYF
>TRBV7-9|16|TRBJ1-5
CASSSIQGNGNQPQHF
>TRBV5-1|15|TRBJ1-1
CASSPGTGAGTEAFF
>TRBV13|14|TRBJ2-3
CASSRAGGTDTQYF
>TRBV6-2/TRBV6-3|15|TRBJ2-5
CASSSGLATIETQYF
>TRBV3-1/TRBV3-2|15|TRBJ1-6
CASSQGDRGGSPLHF
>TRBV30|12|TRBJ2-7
CAWTGGLGEQYF
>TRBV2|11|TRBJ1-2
CASGEGYGYTF
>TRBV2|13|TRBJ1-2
CASKYRENYGYTF
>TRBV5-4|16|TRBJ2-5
CASSLGLAGSQETQYF
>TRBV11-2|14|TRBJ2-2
CASSPGSGIGELFF
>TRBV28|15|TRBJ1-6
CASVNPQGLNSPLHF
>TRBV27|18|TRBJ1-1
CASSLLVAGGVGGTEAFF
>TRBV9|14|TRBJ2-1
CASSVGAGSWEQFF
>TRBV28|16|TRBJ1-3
CASSLQGVVSGNTIYF
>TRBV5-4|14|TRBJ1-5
CASSLQGAGQPQHF
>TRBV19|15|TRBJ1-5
CASSINRGDNQPQHF
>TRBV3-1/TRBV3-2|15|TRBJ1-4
CASSIRTGVGEKLFF
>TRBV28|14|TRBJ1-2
CASVRTGRHYGYTF
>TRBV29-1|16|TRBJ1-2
CSGGAGAGQNLGGYTF
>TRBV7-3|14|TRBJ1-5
CASSFDPGDQPQHF
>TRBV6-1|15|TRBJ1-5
CASSEWGVSNQPQHF
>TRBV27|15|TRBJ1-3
CASSFTGGSGNTIYF
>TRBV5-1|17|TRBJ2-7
CASSPGLAGATLYEQYF
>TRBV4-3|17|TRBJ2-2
CASSQDLGLAGAGELFF
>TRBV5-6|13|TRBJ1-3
CASSLALGNTIYF
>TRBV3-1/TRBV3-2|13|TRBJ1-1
CACNRGGNTEAFF
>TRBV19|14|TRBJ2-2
CATTTGSNTGELFF
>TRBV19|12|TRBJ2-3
CASKEDSDTQYF
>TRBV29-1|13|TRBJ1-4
CSVGQERNEKLFF
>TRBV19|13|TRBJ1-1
CASRGDKNTEAFF
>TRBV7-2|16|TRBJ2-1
CASSSPISSSYNEQFF
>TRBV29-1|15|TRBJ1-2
CSVEDEGPPPYGYTF
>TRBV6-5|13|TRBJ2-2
CASSRTGSGELFF
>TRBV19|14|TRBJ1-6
CASSIERGGSPLHF
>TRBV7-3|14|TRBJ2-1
CASSLTTTYNEQFF
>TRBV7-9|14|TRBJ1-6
CASSFDRDNSPLHF
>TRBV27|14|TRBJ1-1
CASSLQGGLGEAFF
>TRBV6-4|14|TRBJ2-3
CASSPGGYTDTQYF
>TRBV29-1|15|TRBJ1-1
CSVGGAPGRGTEAFF